This T cell receptor (beta chain) was recorded in a study of shared clonotypes between healthy human individuals. Sequencing was performed with immunoSEQ multiplex PCR; in TCRdb, only in-frame clones are kept and a portion is missing. Of a few million clones detected, more than 90% appear once; the ten largest clones hold roughly 0.13%. Trimming stripped 4 bases from V and 6 bases from J, with 12 bases between. CDR1 and CDR2 from the germline V gene are LNHDA and SQIVND (reference sequence). This CDR3 has 13 amino acids. The chain links TRBV19 to TRBJ1-1; a weak D match, TRBD1 (5 bases). The specimen was naive CD4+ T cells sorted from blood. This sample's subset: CD45RA+ positively selected. The TCR was taken from a man between 18 and 35 years old in good health. Here the CDR3 reads CASSSPPGPEAFF. CDR3 nucleotide sequence: TGTGCCAGTAGTAGTCCCCCGGGGCCTGAAGCTTTCTTT.